These 29 T cell receptor beta chains originate from one sample sequenced in a study of cytomegalovirus exposure and HLA in healthy donors. Both 60 Vbeta primers and 13 Jbeta primers went into the PCR. Assay used: immunoSEQ multiplex PCR; TCRdb lists only in-frame clones, some missing. The data hold about 120,000 clones, with around 63% observed a single time. Sequencing was carried out using PBMCs. These receptors originate from a man aged 35-49 years in good health and CMV-seropositive.

This clone was detected a few times. The chain employs TRBV7-9 and TRBJ1-2; the match to TRBD1 covers 9 bases. CDR3 length: 14 amino acids. Germline CDR1 reads SEHNR; CDR2 reads FQNEAQ (reference sequence). J lost 8 bases, V lost 0 bases, and 4 bases had no gene match. The CDR3 region is CASSLAQGAEGYTF. As DNA, the CDR3 is TGTGCCAGCAGCTTAGCACAGGGGGCTGAGGGCTACACCTTC.

This chain joins TRBV5-1 and TRBJ2-2; D call uncertain. The CDR3 covers 12 residues. The V end lost 2 bases, the J end lost 6 bases, and 5 bases lay between the germline ends. In germline, CDR1 is SGHRS, CDR2 YFSETQ. CDR3 sequence reads: CASSFTSGELFF. The CDR3 DNA sequence: TGCGCCAGCAGCTTTACATCCGGGGAGCTGTTTTTT.

In its sample, this clone was seen a few times. The CDR3 is CAWSVAGGFSTGELFF. The CDR3, as DNA: TGTGCCTGGAGTGTAGCGGGAGGGTTTAGCACCGGGGAGCTGTTTTTT. V and J are TRBV30 and TRBJ2-2, with 10 bases fitting TRBD2. Germline V gene sequence: CDR1 GTSNPN, CDR2 SVGIG (reference sequence). CDR3 length: 16 residues. V trimming: 0 bases; J trimming: 4 bases; junction bases outside the gene matches: 5.

The chain links TRBV7-3 to TRBJ1-1; TRBD1 might be the D (5 bases). This CDR3 has 14 residues. CDR1 is SGHTA, CDR2 FQGTGA, per germline. V was shortened by 3 bases and J by 1 base, with 9 bases between the two germline ends. The CDR3 reads CASSLGGENTEAFF. The CDR3, as DNA: TGTGCCAGCAGCTTGGGGGGTGAGAACACTGAAGCTTTCTTT.

V gene TRBV30 combines with J gene TRBJ1-5; D unclear. V was cut by 5 bases and J by 1 base, with 3 bases left in between. CDR1 is GTSNPN, CDR2 SVGIG, per germline (reference sequence). This CDR3 is 11 amino acids long. The CDR3 region is CAWGSNQPQHF. The CDR3 nucleotides are TGTGCCTGGGGCAGCAATCAGCCCCAGCATTTT.

The rearrangement links TRBV28 to TRBJ2-5, with unresolved D. V was clipped by 6 bases and J by 4 bases, with 6 bases between them. Germline CDR1 MDHEN, CDR2 SYDVKM. The CDR3 has 11 amino acids. The DNA for the CDR3 is TGTGCCAGCAGGGTAGTAGAGACCCAGTACTTC. Amino acids: CASRVVETQYF.

The V call is TRBV5-8, the J call TRBJ2-5; 7 positions match TRBD1. Germline V gives CDR1 SGHTS, CDR2 YDEGEE. The V gene end was trimmed by 0 bases and the J gene end by 3 bases; junction bases not matched to a gene: 5. CDR3 length: 15 residues. Here the CDR3 DNA reads TGTGCCAGCAGCTTGGCCAGGACAGGTGAAGAGACCCAGTACTTC. Encoded protein: CASSLARTGEETQYF.

This clone occurred many times. The chain employs TRBV7-8 and TRBJ2-1; D gene ambiguous. The germline CDR1 and CDR2 sequences are SGHVS and FQNEAQ. V shed 3 bases and J shed 6 bases, with 18 bases lying between them. The length of the CDR3 is 16 residues. Here the CDR3 reads CASSFEPGLRGNEQFF. The DNA of the CDR3 is TGTGCCAGCAGCTTTGAACCCGGCCTTAGAGGCAATGAGCAGTTCTTC.

The chain couples TRBV19 to TRBJ2-6, with D possibly TRBD1 on 5 matching bases. The CDR3 totals 15 residues. The germline gives CDR1 LNHDA, CDR2 SQIVND (reference sequence). V was pared by 2 bases and J by 3 bases, with 8 bases between. CDR3 DNA: TGTGCCAGTAGTATACAGGGAAGTGGGGCCAACGTCCTGACTTTC. Amino acids: CASSIQGSGANVLTF.

The chain recombines TRBV7-2 with TRBJ2-5; a weak D match, TRBD2 (5 bases). This CDR3 region has 14 residues. Per germline, CDR1 SGHTA and CDR2 FQGNSA. V shed 0 bases and J shed 4 bases, with 9 bases lying between them. The CDR3 sequence is CASSLARARETQYF. For the CDR3, the DNA is TGTGCCAGCAGCTTAGCGCGGGCGAGAGAGACCCAGTACTTC. Full variable domain (outside the CDR3, taken from reference TRBV7-2 and TRBJ2-5): GAGVSQSPSNKVTEKGKDVELRCDPISGHTALYWYRQSLGQGLEFLIYFQGNSAPDKSGLPSDRFSAERTGGSVSTLTIQRTQQEDSAVYLCASSLARARETQYFGPGTRLLVL.

This clone appeared a single time. V gene TRBV11-3 combines with J gene TRBJ2-3; D is uncertain. This CDR3 has 14 amino acids. Trimming left V 0 bases short and J 6 bases short, with 10 bases between. Germline values: CDR1 SGHNT, CDR2 YENEEA. CDR3 DNA: TGTGCCAGCAGCTTAGAGTATGACGGGGATACGCAGTATTTT. It codes for CASSLEYDGDTQYF.

The gene calls are TRBV4-1 and TRBJ2-1; D is ambiguous. Germline assignment: CDR1 MGHRA and CDR2 YSYEKL. CDR3 length equals 13 residues. V lost 2 bases to trimming and J lost 4 bases, with 6 bases between them. The CDR3 region is CASSQLLYNEQFF. The CDR3 DNA reads TGCGCCAGCAGCCAACTTTTATACAATGAGCAGTTCTTC.

The J gene is TRBJ2-2, the V gene TRBV11-1; D remains unclear. The V and J ends lost 3 bases and 2 bases respectively, with 10 bases between them. In germline, CDR1 is SGHAT, CDR2 FQDESV (reference sequence). The CDR3 has 15 residues. The CDR3 coding sequence is TGTGCCAGCAGCTTGGGCACAGTAAACACCGGGGAGCTGTTTTTT. It codes for CASSLGTVNTGELFF.

The chain employs TRBV2 and TRBJ1-2; 7 positions match TRBD1. J was trimmed by 7 bases and V by 5 bases; bases with no gene match: 13. The CDR3 is 15 amino acids. CDR1 SNHLY and CDR2 FYNNEI come from the germline V gene. The CDR3 sequence: CASSYRDRQSSGYTF. The DNA for the CDR3 is TGTGCCAGCAGTTACCGGGACAGACAGTCCTCTGGCTACACCTTC. The entire variable domain, with the rest obtained from reference TRBV2 and TRBJ1-2, is as follows: EPEVTQTPSHQVTQMGQEVILRCVPISNHLYFYWYRQILGQKVEFLVSFYNNEISEKSEIFDDQFSVERPDGSNFTLKIRSTKLEDSAMYFCASSYRDRQSSGYTFGSGTRLTVV.

This chain connects TRBV19 to TRBJ2-5, with 8 positions matching TRBD1. The trim removed 2 bases at V and 1 base at J, leaving 9 bases unmatched. Germline V gene lookup returns CDR1 LNHDA and CDR2 SQIVND (reference sequence). The CDR3 is made up of 17 amino acids. CDR3 bases: TGTGCCAGTAGTATAATTCGAGCAGGGGGCCGCCAAGAGACCCAGTACTTC. This translates into CASSIIRAGGRQETQYF. The full variable domain, completed using reference TRBV19 and TRBJ2-5, is DGGITQSPKYLFRKEGQNVTLSCEQNLNHDAMYWYRQDPGQGLRLIYYSQIVNDFQKGDIAEGYSVSREKKESFPLTVTSAQKNPTAFYLCASSIIRAGGRQETQYFGPGTRLLVL.

The chain joins TRBV7-9 to TRBJ2-1, with 14 positions matching TRBD2. J gave up 8 bases and V 7 bases, and 7 bases lay outside the gene matches. Germline CDR1 and CDR2: SEHNR and FQNEAQ (reference sequence). The CDR3 has 15 amino acids. The CDR3 sequence: CASNPTSGRDYEQFF. The CDR3 DNA reads as TGTGCCAGCAACCCGACTAGCGGGAGGGACTATGAGCAGTTCTTC.

The rearrangement links TRBV18 to TRBJ2-5, with D tentatively TRBD2 (6 bases). Looked up from germline, CDR1 is KGHSH and CDR2 is LQKENI. The CDR3 is 13 amino acids. Trimming stripped 6 bases from V and 2 bases from J, with 10 bases between. CDR3 sequence: CASSGDLQETQYF. The CDR3 nucleotides read TGTGCCAGCTCTGGGGACTTACAAGAGACCCAGTACTTC.

In the case of this clone: The same CDR3 can be traced to other DNA sequences in this sample. The chain employs TRBV29-1 and TRBJ2-2, with a possible D match to TRBD2 (5 bases). Germline loops: CDR1 SQVTM, CDR2 ANQGSEA. The CDR3 covers 13 residues. V lost 1 base and J lost 11, with 14 bases in between. For the CDR3, the DNA is TGCAGCGTTGAAGTGGTAGAGGGAAACGAGCTGTTTTTT. Translating gives CSVEVVEGNELFF.

CDR3 sequence: CAISRQGTRTYEQYF. The CDR3 nucleotides read TGTGCCATCAGTAGGCAGGGAACGAGGACCTACGAGCAGTACTTC. The genes are TRBV10-3 and TRBJ2-7; D possibly corresponds to TRBD1 (5 bases). The CDR3 totals 15 residues. Between the trimmed V and J ends, which lost 5 bases and 2 bases, there was a span of 16 bases. Looked up from germline, CDR1 is ENHRY and CDR2 is SYGVKD.

This clone appeared a few times. The gene calls are TRBV27 and TRBJ2-2, with D possibly matching TRBD1 (5 bases). Germline assignment: CDR1 MNHEY and CDR2 SMNVEV (reference sequence). The V end lost 2 bases, the J end lost 3 bases, and 13 bases lay between the germline ends. The CDR3 runs 16 residues. CDR3 nucleotides: TGTGCCAGCAGTTTACTCGCAGGGCCCTACACCGGGGAGCTGTTTTTT. This encodes CASSLLAGPYTGELFF.

The rearrangement joins TRBV27 to TRBJ1-2; 7 positions agree with TRBD1. The J segment lost 5 bases and the V segment lost 4 bases, leaving 10 bases of the junction unmatched. Germline CDR1 MNHEY, CDR2 SMNVEV (reference sequence). The CDR3 runs 15 residues. CDR3 protein: CASSSRPGQVYGYTF. CDR3 nucleotide sequence: TGTGCCAGCAGTTCGCGCCCCGGACAGGTGTATGGCTACACCTTC.

Points on this clone: The junction differs from germline at one of its ends, possibly a read error. The rearrangement links TRBV5-4 to TRBJ1-5, with TRBD1 matching 7 bases. Per germline, CDR1 SGHNT and CDR2 YYREEE (reference sequence). The CDR3 has 15 residues. The CDR3 DNA reads as TGTGCCAGCAGTTTGGGCCCAGGGGGTGATCAGCCCCAGCATTTT. This encodes CASSLGPGGDQPQHF. The full variable domain, with the rest looked up from reference TRBV5-4 and TRBJ1-5, is ETGVTQSPTHLIKTRGQQVTLRCSSQSGHNTVSWYQQALGQGPQFIFQYYREEENGRGNFPPRFSGLQFPNYSSELNVNALELDDSALYLCASSLGPGGDQPQHFGDGTRLSIL.

The rearrangement links TRBV23-1 to TRBJ2-5; D might be TRBD1 (6 bases). TRBV23-1 carries the ORF label, with uncertain function. Deletions cut 5 bases from V and 4 bases from J, with 11 bases between. This CDR3 region has 13 residues. The CDR3 DNA follows: TGCGCCAGCAGTGACAGGACCGGAGAGACCCAGTACTTC. This sequence encodes CASSDRTGETQYF.

This chain uses TRBV27 with TRBJ1-2, with TRBD1 matching 7 bases. Germline lookup yields CDR1 MNHEY and CDR2 SMNVEV (reference sequence). This CDR3 spans 15 amino acids. V lost 0 bases and J lost 4; bases outside the gene matches: 5. DNA of the CDR3: TGTGCCAGCAGTTTATCGAAGGCAGGGGGCTATGGCTACACCTTC. Amino acids: CASSLSKAGGYGYTF.

This clone came up a few times. The V gene is TRBV18, the J gene TRBJ1-4, with TRBD1 identical over 8 bases. Germline CDR1 reads KGHSH; CDR2 reads LQKENI. Trimming removed 2 bases from V and 8 bases from J; junction bases left unmatched: 13. This CDR3 region has 17 residues. The CDR3 here is CASSPFFSGGQGEKLFF. DNA for the CDR3: TGTGCCAGCTCACCATTTTTTTCGGGAGGACAGGGAGAAAAACTGTTTTTT.

The chain has TRBV10-3 and TRBJ2-3; D perhaps matches TRBD2 (5 bases). The CDR3 has 15 residues. V was cut by 4 bases and J by 4 bases, with 15 bases left in between. Germline V CDR1 and CDR2: ENHRY, SYGVKD. DNA of the CDR3: TGTGCCATCAGTGTGGACTCCTCAGCCTCAGATACGCAGTATTTT. Its translation is CAISVDSSASDTQYF.

The chain has TRBV5-1 and TRBJ2-5, with 8 bases that match TRBD1. CDR1 is SGHRS and CDR2 is YFSETQ in the germline V gene. V lost 4 bases to trimming and J lost 5 bases; unmatched junction nucleotides: 7. The CDR3 totals 14 residues. The CDR3 spells CASSPGQERETQYF. The CDR3, as DNA: TGCGCCAGCAGCCCGGGACAGGAAAGGGAGACCCAGTACTTC.

CDR3 sequence: CASSQKLQLNTEAFF. Here the CDR3 DNA reads TGCGCCAGCAGCCAGAAGTTACAGTTGAACACTGAAGCTTTCTTT. The chain has TRBV4-1 and TRBJ1-1; D unclear. The V gene lost 3 bases and the J gene lost 0 bases, with 11 bases spanning the gap. The CDR3 is made up of 15 amino acids. Germline-derived CDR1 and CDR2 are MGHRA and YSYEKL.

This chain uses TRBV5-4 with TRBJ2-7; no clear D gene. The CDR3 length is 15 residues. Germline loops: CDR1 SGHNT, CDR2 YYREEE (reference sequence). V lost 2 bases and J lost 1, with 13 bases in between. The CDR3: CASSLSPPSSYEQYF. In nucleotides, the CDR3 is TGTGCCAGCAGCTTATCCCCCCCCAGTTCCTACGAGCAGTACTTC.